This T cell receptor (beta chain) stems from a study of OX40 agonist ivuxolimab in advanced cancers. Whole-study results and caveats: Relative to CD4+ cells, CD8+ T cells on average had more expanded clones.

In the case of this clone: As yet, its antigen is unknown.

The method was immunoSEQ multiplex PCR; TCRdb's version includes in-frame clones alone and lacks a portion of them. The sample shows approximately 69,000 clones, approximately 86% of them seen only once. With 3 bases removed from V and 7 bases from J, the gap between germline ends came to 11 bases. Germline loops: CDR1 KGHSH, CDR2 LQKENI. The CDR3 length is 13 residues. Sequences were derived from CD4+ or CD8+ T cells sorted from blood, sampled in a trial of the OX40 agonist ivuxolimab. The sequence was collected from an adult with an advanced solid tumor such as melanoma, head and neck, liver or kidney cancer. The chain recombines TRBV18 with TRBJ2-3; tentative D call: TRBD2 (5 bases). Here the CDR3 DNA reads TGTGCCAGCTCACCTGAGGGAGTGAATACGCAGTATTTT. This codes for CASSPEGVNTQYF.